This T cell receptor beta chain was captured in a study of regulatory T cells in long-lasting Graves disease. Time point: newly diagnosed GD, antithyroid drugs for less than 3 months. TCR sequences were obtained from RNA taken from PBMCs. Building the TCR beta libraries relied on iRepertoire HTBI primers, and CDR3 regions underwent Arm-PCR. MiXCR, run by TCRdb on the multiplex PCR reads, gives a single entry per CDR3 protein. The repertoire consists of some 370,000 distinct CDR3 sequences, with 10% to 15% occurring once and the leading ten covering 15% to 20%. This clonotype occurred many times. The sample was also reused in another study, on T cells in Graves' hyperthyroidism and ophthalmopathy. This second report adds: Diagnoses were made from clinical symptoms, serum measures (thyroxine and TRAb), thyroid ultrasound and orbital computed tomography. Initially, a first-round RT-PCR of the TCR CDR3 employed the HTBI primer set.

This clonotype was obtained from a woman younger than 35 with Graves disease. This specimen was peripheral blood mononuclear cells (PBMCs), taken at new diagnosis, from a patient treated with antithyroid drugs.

CDR3 protein: CASTPWTSEGTGELFF. As DNA, the CDR3 is TGTGCCAGTACCCCTTGGACTAGCGAAGGTACCGGGGAGCTGTTTTTT. The chain has TRBV19 and TRBJ2-2; 9 nucleotides line up with TRBD2. CDR3 length: 16 amino acids. V shed 7 bases and J 5 bases; nucleotides not matched to a gene: 11. Germline loops: CDR1 LNHDA, CDR2 SQIVND (reference sequence).